These 32 T cell receptor beta chains were all obtained from the same sample, sequenced in a study of blood T cells in healthy people across ages. It was with a sample-barcoded 5' primer and a J-beta primer mix that a second PCR of about 6 to 12 cycles was run. TCRdb used MiXCR to reprocess the 5' RACE reads, holding one entry per CDR3 protein. This table holds fewer than 2,000,000 distinct CDR3 sequences, about two fifths found once. The sequencing sample was made of blood. These receptors all come from a human donor in good health.

The sample holds many counts of this clonotype. The chain joins TRBV9 to TRBJ2-3; a weak D match, TRBD2 (6 bases). This CDR3 contains 14 residues. Deletions cut 0 bases from V and 2 bases from J, with 7 bases between. Germline CDR1 is SGDLS and CDR2 is YYNGEE. The CDR3 loop reads CASSVGGDTDTQYF. The CDR3 nucleotides are TGTGCCAGCAGCGTAGGCGGGGACACAGATACGCAGTATTTT.

This rearrangement joins TRBV12-3 or TRBV12-4 to TRBJ1-4; perhaps TRBD1 as D (6 bases). There are 15 residues in the CDR3. Deletions cut 5 bases from V and 7 bases from J, with 17 bases between. The CDR3 DNA follows: TGTGCCAGCAGTCTACAACAGGGATTAGGTGAAAAACTGTTTTTT. It is translated as CASSLQQGLGEKLFF.

As to this clonotype: A single base separates this from a much larger clone, so it may be a read error. The rearrangement links TRBV2 to TRBJ1-1, with D perhaps matching TRBD1 (6 bases). Germline values: CDR1 SNHLY, CDR2 FYNNEI. The CDR3 has 13 residues. The V end lost 5 bases, the J end lost 8 bases, and 15 bases lay between the germline ends. CDR3 residues: CASSRGRGGEAFF. CDR3 DNA sequence: TGTGCCAGCAGTCGGGGCAGGGGAGGGGAAGCTTTCTTT.

The chain employs TRBV6-1 and TRBJ2-1, with 10 nucleotides matching TRBD2. The CDR3 loop spans 16 amino acids. The junction had 14 bases not matched to a gene; V was cut back by 6 bases and J by 9 bases. Germline V gives CDR1 MNHNS, CDR2 SASEGT. Here the CDR3 DNA reads TGTGCCAGCAGCGGAATCCTAGCGGGGGCCAAAGGTGAGCAGTTCTTC. This translates into CASSGILAGAKGEQFF.

The chain is built from TRBV7-2 and TRBJ2-1; D assignment may be TRBD1 or TRBD2 (6 bases each). The CDR3 is 18 amino acids. Per germline, CDR1 SGHTA and CDR2 FQGNSA. The V end lost 1 base, the J end lost 1 base, and 17 bases lay between the germline ends. CDR3 nucleotide sequence: TGTGCCAGCAGCTTAGTGTGGAGGGGGGCCATTTCCTACAATGAGCAGTTCTTC. This codes for CASSLVWRGAISYNEQFF.

About this clonotype itself: Its ends do not fully match the called genes, so a read error is possible. The V and J genes are TRBV27 and TRBJ1-6; D gene ambiguous. The germline V gene encodes CDR1 MNHEY and CDR2 SMNVEV (reference sequence). CDR3 size: 14 residues. CDR3 DNA sequence: TGTACCAGCAGTTTATCAGGCAATAATTCACCCCTCCACTTT. Its protein is CTSSLSGNNSPLHF.

The rearrangement uses TRBV24-1 and TRBJ1-1; 11 positions agree with TRBD1. CDR1 and CDR2 (germline): KGHDR, SFDVKD. This CDR3 has 16 amino acids. Losses at the gene ends were 7 bases for V and 1 base for J; bases not matched to a gene: 7. The CDR3, as DNA: TGTGCCACCAGGGGGGACAGGGGGACTGGGAACACTGAAGCTTTCTTT. Its translation: CATRGDRGTGNTEAFF.

This clonotype was seen a handful of times. V usage is TRBV7-9 and J usage is TRBJ2-7; 9 bases map to TRBD1. Germline loops: CDR1 SEHNR, CDR2 FQNEAQ (reference sequence). The CDR3 runs 15 residues. V was pared by 3 bases and J by 5 bases, with 8 bases of the junction left unmatched. CDR3 DNA sequence: TGTGCCAGCAGCTTTTTCCGGGACAGGGTAGACGAGCAGTACTTC. It yields the protein CASSFFRDRVDEQYF.

The sample holds a few counts of this clonotype. The rearrangement joins TRBV7-2 to TRBJ2-7; D assignment may be TRBD1 or TRBD2 (6 bases each). Trimming cost V 7 bases and J 0 bases, with 13 bases left between them. This CDR3 has 14 amino acids. Germline V CDR1 and CDR2: SGHTA, FQGNSA. CDR3 loop: CASTQQGGSYEQYF. The CDR3 nucleotides are TGTGCCAGCACCCAACAGGGAGGCTCCTACGAGCAGTACTTC. The full variable domain, rest sourced from reference TRBV7-2 and TRBJ2-7, is GAGVSQSPSNKVTEKGKDVELRCDPISGHTALYWYRQSLGQGLEFLIYFQGNSAPDKSGLPSDRFSAERTGGSVSTLTIQRTQQEDSAVYLCASTQQGGSYEQYFGPGTRLTVT.

The J gene is TRBJ1-3, the V gene TRBV12-3 or TRBV12-4; D gene unclear. The V end lost 1 base, the J end lost 0 bases, and 4 bases lay between the germline ends. The CDR3 is 14 amino acids. CDR3 protein: CASSLGDSGNTIYF. In nucleotides, the CDR3 is TGTGCCAGCAGTTTAGGAGACTCTGGAAACACCATATATTTT.

V usage is TRBV12-3 or TRBV12-4 and J usage is TRBJ1-1; 7 bases are shared with TRBD1. The junction had 4 bases not matched to a gene; V was cut back by 7 bases and J by 2 bases. This CDR3 spans 13 amino acids. The CDR3 coding sequence is TGTGCCAGCAAGCAGGGGGGCAACACTGAAGCTTTCTTT. As protein: CASKQGGNTEAFF.

The chain employs TRBV12-3 or TRBV12-4 and TRBJ1-6; D remains ambiguous. The CDR3 consists of 14 residues. V lost 6 bases and J 9 bases, leaving 15 bases between the germline ends. The CDR3 loop is CASSPQGFSSPLHF. As DNA, the CDR3 is TGTGCCAGCAGCCCACAAGGGTTCAGTTCACCCCTCCACTTT.

The rearrangement joins TRBV2 to TRBJ1-1, with D unclear. V lost 6 bases and J 5 bases, leaving 10 bases between the germline ends. The V gene's germline CDR1 is SNHLY and CDR2 FYNNEI. CDR3 length: 12 residues. As DNA, the CDR3 is TGTGCCAGCAGGGACCTTGGGACTGAAGCTTTCTTT. It is translated as CASRDLGTEAFF.

The rearrangement joins TRBV20-1 to TRBJ2-4; a weak D match, TRBD1 (6 bases). The J call is uncertain, as TRBJ2-7 better fits the DNA end. The CDR3 covers 16 residues. In germline, CDR1 is DFQATT, CDR2 SNEGSKA (reference sequence). The CDR3 spells CSARDPWGQESYEQYF. The DNA for the CDR3 is TGCAGTGCTAGAGATCCCTGGGGGCAGGAAAGCTACGAGCAGTACTTC.

The chain employs TRBV6-1 and TRBJ1-2, with unresolved D. V was shortened by 4 bases and J by 4 bases, with 10 bases between the two germline ends. This CDR3 comprises 13 residues. In germline, CDR1 is MNHNS, CDR2 SASEGT. CDR3 in amino acids: CASSGAGIYGYTF. The CDR3 DNA is TGTGCCAGCAGTGGTGCAGGAATCTATGGCTACACCTTC.

This clonotype was detected only a few times. The chain combines TRBV7-2 with TRBJ2-7; D ambiguous. Between the trimmed V and J ends, which lost 3 bases and 3 bases, there was a span of 12 bases. The germline V gene encodes CDR1 SGHTA and CDR2 FQGNSA. This CDR3 is 14 amino acids long. The CDR3 protein is CASSLTFGDYEQYF. The CDR3 DNA sequence: TGTGCCAGCAGCTTGACCTTTGGGGACTACGAGCAGTACTTC.

The chain links TRBV7-2 to TRBJ1-2; D gene uncertain. Looked up from germline, CDR1 is SGHTA and CDR2 is FQGNSA. This CDR3 has 14 amino acids. Trimming removed 3 bases at V and 4 bases at J, with 12 bases between. In DNA, the CDR3 is TGTACCAGCAGCTTCAGTGCGAGGAGCTATGGCTACACCTTC. Translated, it gives CTSSFSARSYGYTF.

This clonotype was seen only a few times. The rearrangement links TRBV25-1 to TRBJ2-4; the D gene could be TRBD1 or TRBD2 (5 bases each). In germline, CDR1 is MGHDK, CDR2 SYGVNS. The CDR3 has 14 amino acids. V lost 1 base and J lost 5, with 9 bases in between. The CDR3 reads CASSEWDGENIQYF. CDR3 coding DNA: TGTGCCAGCAGTGAATGGGACGGAGAAAACATTCAGTACTTC.

The chain is built from TRBV29-1 and TRBJ2-1, with D tentatively TRBD2 (7 bases). This CDR3 has 17 residues. The V gene's germline CDR1 is SQVTM and CDR2 ANQGSEA. The V end lost 5 bases, the J end lost 3 bases, and 23 bases lay between the germline ends. DNA for the CDR3: TGCAGCGTTTTAGGAGGGGGGGCCCATACGGGCTACAATGAGCAGTTCTTC. Residues: CSVLGGGAHTGYNEQFF.

The gene calls are TRBV2 and TRBJ1-4; D gene ambiguous. There are 12 residues in the CDR3. Germline CDR1 is SNHLY and CDR2 is FYNNEI. V lost 7 bases, J lost 4 bases, and 7 bases lay in between. CDR3 in amino acids: CASMRDNEKLFF. CDR3 DNA sequence: TGTGCCAGCATGCGAGATAATGAAAAACTGTTTTTT.

This clonotype was detected a few times. The rearrangement joins TRBV6-1 to TRBJ2-7; 7 bases line up with TRBD1. This CDR3 region has 15 residues. CDR1 MNHNS and CDR2 SASEGT come from the germline V gene. V was clipped by 3 bases and J by 4 bases; unmatched bases: 9. In DNA, the CDR3 is TGTGCCAGCAGTGAGACAGGGTTGATGAAGTACGAGCAGTACTTC. Residues: CASSETGLMKYEQYF.

The CDR3 here is CASSSPGWALNYGYTF. In nucleotides, the CDR3 is TGTGCCAGCAGTTCCCCCGGGTGGGCGCTTAACTATGGCTACACCTTC. This chain links TRBV28 with TRBJ1-2; D remains unclear. The CDR3 has 16 amino acids. The V end lost 4 bases, the J end lost 1 base, and 16 bases lay between the germline ends. CDR1 is MDHEN, CDR2 SYDVKM, per germline.

This chain joins TRBV20-1 and TRBJ2-7; TRBD2 is a possible D gene (7 bases). The germline V gene encodes CDR1 DFQATT and CDR2 SNEGSKA (reference sequence). The CDR3 length is 16 residues. The V and J ends lost 2 bases and 0 bases respectively, with 17 bases between them. DNA of the CDR3: TGCAGTGCTAGAAACTCCGCGGGGGCCAGCTCCTACGAGCAGTACTTC. This codes for CSARNSAGASSYEQYF.

The V and J genes are TRBV7-2 and TRBJ2-5; possible D gene TRBD2, 5 bases. The CDR3 consists of 15 residues. V was shortened by 3 bases and J by 5 bases, with 16 bases between the two germline ends. Germline lookup yields CDR1 SGHTA and CDR2 FQGNSA. CDR3 nucleotides: TGTGCCAGCAGCTTCACGGGGTTTGCGGTTGAGACCCAGTACTTC. It encodes CASSFTGFAVETQYF. The complete variable domain, with remaining parts taken from reference TRBV7-2 and TRBJ2-5, reads GAGVSQSPSNKVTEKGKDVELRCDPISGHTALYWYRQSLGQGLEFLIYFQGNSAPDKSGLPSDRFSAERTGGSVSTLTIQRTQQEDSAVYLCASSFTGFAVETQYFGPGTRLLVL.

This clonotype was seen only once. The CDR3 reads CASSLLTGPGELFF. The CDR3 nucleotides read TGCGCCAGCAGCTTGCTTACGGGCCCCGGGGAGCTGTTTTTT. This chain links TRBV5-1 with TRBJ2-2; D is ambiguous. CDR3 length equals 14 residues. The V end was cut by 1 base, the J end by 6 bases, with 10 bases between. Looked up from germline, CDR1 is SGHRS and CDR2 is YFSETQ.

The sample holds a few counts of this clonotype. CDR3 nucleotide sequence: TGTGCCAGCAGCTTGTCCCCCGTGGGGAATCAGCCCCAGCATTTT. Translating gives CASSLSPVGNQPQHF. This chain uses TRBV5-5 with TRBJ1-5, with D uncertain. The CDR3 covers 15 residues. The germline V and J ends were trimmed by 1 base and 4 bases, with 12 bases remaining between them. The germline V gene encodes CDR1 SGHKS and CDR2 YYEKEE (reference sequence).

The V and J genes are TRBV6-6 and TRBJ2-7; D gene ambiguous. Germline V gene lookup returns CDR1 MNHNY and CDR2 SVGAGI (reference sequence). This CDR3 spans 14 amino acids. The V end lost 6 bases, the J end lost 0 bases, and 12 bases lay between the germline ends. The CDR3 nucleotides read TGTGCCAGCAGCGTGTCGGTTTTCTCCTACGAGCAGTACTTC. This sequence encodes CASSVSVFSYEQYF.

In its sample, this clonotype was seen a few times. CDR3 bases: TGCGCCAGCAGCTTGACACAGGGACAAGAGACCCAGTACTTC. It specifies CASSLTQGQETQYF. J is TRBJ2-5 and V is TRBV5-1, with a weak D call TRBD1 (6 bases). Trimming pared 1 base from V and 2 bases from J, leaving 9 bases between. From germline, CDR1 is SGHRS and CDR2 YFSETQ. The CDR3 contains 14 residues. Using reference TRBV5-1 and TRBJ2-5 for the parts outside the CDR3, the full variable domain is KAGVTQTPRYLIKTRGQQVTLSCSPISGHRSVSWYQQTPGQGLQFLFEYFSETQRNKGNFPGRFSGRQFSNSRSEMNVSTLELGDSALYLCASSLTQGQETQYFGPGTRLLVL.

This clonotype has ten or more counts. This chain joins TRBV9 and TRBJ2-7; tentatively, D is TRBD2 (6 bases). Per the germline V gene, CDR1 is SGDLS and CDR2 is YYNGEE. Trimming left V 0 bases short and J 0 bases short, with 7 bases between. The CDR3 consists of 14 residues. In DNA form, the CDR3 reads TGTGCCAGCAGCGTAGCGGAGGGCTCCTACGAGCAGTACTTC. It codes for CASSVAEGSYEQYF.

The rearrangement links TRBV25-1 to TRBJ1-1; D is unresolved. V shed 2 bases and J shed 0 bases, with 10 bases lying between them. Germline-derived CDR1 and CDR2 are MGHDK and SYGVNS. CDR3 size: 15 residues. This CDR3 reads CASSELLGVNTEAFF. The CDR3 DNA is TGTGCCAGCAGTGAACTCCTCGGGGTGAACACTGAAGCTTTCTTT. Looking up the rest from reference TRBV25-1 and TRBJ1-1 gives the full variable domain: EADIYQTPRYLVIGTGKKITLECSQTMGHDKMYWYQQDPGMELHLIHYSYGVNSTEKGDLSSESTVSRIRTEHFPLTLESARPSHTSQYLCASSELLGVNTEAFFGQGTRLTVV.

This clonotype has a handful of counts. The rearrangement links TRBV6-5 to TRBJ1-2; possible D gene TRBD1, 6 bases. There are 14 residues in the CDR3. The germline V and J ends were trimmed by 8 bases and 6 bases, with 19 bases remaining between them. In germline, CDR1 is MNHEY, CDR2 SVGAGI. CDR3 bases: TGTGCCAGCCGCCCCGGCGGGGGCATTAATGGCTACACCTTC. It translates to CASRPGGGINGYTF.

This clonotype was seen more than once but under ten times. This chain links TRBV9 with TRBJ2-5; 8 nucleotides align to TRBD2. CDR3 length equals 15 residues. With 0 bases clipped from V and 5 bases from J, the junction kept 6 bases outside the gene matches. CDR1 and CDR2 from the germline V gene are SGDLS and YYNGEE. DNA of the CDR3: TGTGCCAGCAGCGTAGCAAGCGGGGGCTTCGAGACCCAGTACTTC. Its translation: CASSVASGGFETQYF.